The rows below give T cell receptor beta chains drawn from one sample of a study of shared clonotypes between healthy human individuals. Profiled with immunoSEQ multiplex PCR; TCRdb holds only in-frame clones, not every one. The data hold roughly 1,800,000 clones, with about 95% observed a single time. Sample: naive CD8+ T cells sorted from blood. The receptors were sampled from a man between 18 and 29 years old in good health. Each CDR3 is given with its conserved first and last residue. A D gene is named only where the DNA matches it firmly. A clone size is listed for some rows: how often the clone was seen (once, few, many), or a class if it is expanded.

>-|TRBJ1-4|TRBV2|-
TGTGCCAGCATCAGGAGGGGGGAGGAAAAACTGTTTTTT
CASIRRGEEKLFF
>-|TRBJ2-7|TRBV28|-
TGTGCCAGCAGTCACGCATCCGAGTGGGGGGAGCAGTACTTC
CASSHASEWGEQYF
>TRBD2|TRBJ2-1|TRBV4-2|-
TGTGCCAGCAGCCCCGGGGGGGAGCAGTTCTTC
CASSPGGEQFF
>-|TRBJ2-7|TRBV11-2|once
TGTGCCAGCAGCTTAGGCAGGGGATACGAGCAGTACTTC
CASSLGRGYEQYF
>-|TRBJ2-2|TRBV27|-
TGTGCCAGCAGCACATACACGAACACCGGGGAGCTGTTTTTT
CASSTYTNTGELFF
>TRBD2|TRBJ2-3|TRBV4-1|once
TGCGCCAGCAGCCAAAGGAGCACTAGCGGCACAGATACGCAGTATTTT
CASSQRSTSGTDTQYF
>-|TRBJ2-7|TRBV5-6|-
TGTGCCAGCAGCTTTAGGGACTCCTACGAGCAGTACTTC
CASSFRDSYEQYF
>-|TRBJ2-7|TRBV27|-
TGTGCCAGCAGTTGGGGCCGGGGGAACTACGAGCAGTACTTC
CASSWGRGNYEQYF
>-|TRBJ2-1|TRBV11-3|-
TGTGCCAGCAGCTTAGATTACGGGGGAAGTTCCTACAATGAGCAGTTCTTC
CASSLDYGGSSYNEQFF
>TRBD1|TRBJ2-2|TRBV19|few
TGTGCCAGTAGTAGACAGGGGGCCCGCTACACCGGGGAGCTGTTTTTT
CASSRQGARYTGELFF
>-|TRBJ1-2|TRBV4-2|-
TGTGCCAGCAGCCAAGAGGCAGGGGCGGACTATGGCTACACCTTC
CASSQEAGADYGYTF
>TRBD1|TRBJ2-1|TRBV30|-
TGTGCCTGGAGTACAGACAGGGATGAACCAGTAGATGAGCAGTTCTTC
CAWSTDRDEPVDEQFF
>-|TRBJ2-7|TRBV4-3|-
TGCGCCAGCAGCCAAGACCAGGGCCTGGGCCCCGAGCAGTACTTC
CASSQDQGLGPEQYF
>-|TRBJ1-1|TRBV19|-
TGTGCCAGTAGTATAGCGGCTATGGTGTCTGAAGCTTTCTTT
CASSIAAMVSEAFF
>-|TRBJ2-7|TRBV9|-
TGTGCCAGCAGCCCCCCAGGAGGGGGGACCGAGCAGTACTTC
CASSPPGGGTEQYF
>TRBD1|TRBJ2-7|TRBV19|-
TGTGCCAGTAGTCCCCAGGCGGGACAGGGCTACGAGCAGTACTTC
CASSPQAGQGYEQYF
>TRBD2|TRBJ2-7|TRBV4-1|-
TGCGCCAGCAGCCACCGGACTAGCTCGTACGAGCAGTACTTC
CASSHRTSSYEQYF
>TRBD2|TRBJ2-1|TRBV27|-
TGTGCCAGCTCGGATGGGGGACTAGCGGGTGCTAATGAGCAGTTCTTC
CASSDGGLAGANEQFF
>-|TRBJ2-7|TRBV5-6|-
TGTGCCAGCAGCTTGGGGGACCCGAGCTCCTACGAGCAGTACTTC
CASSLGDPSSYEQYF
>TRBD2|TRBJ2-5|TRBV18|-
TGTGCCAGCTCACCGGGACTAAAGGTACAAGAGACCCAGTACTTC
CASSPGLKVQETQYF
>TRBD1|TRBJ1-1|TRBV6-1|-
TGTGCCAGCAGGGACAGGGGACAGAACACTGAAGCTTTCTTT
CASRDRGQNTEAFF